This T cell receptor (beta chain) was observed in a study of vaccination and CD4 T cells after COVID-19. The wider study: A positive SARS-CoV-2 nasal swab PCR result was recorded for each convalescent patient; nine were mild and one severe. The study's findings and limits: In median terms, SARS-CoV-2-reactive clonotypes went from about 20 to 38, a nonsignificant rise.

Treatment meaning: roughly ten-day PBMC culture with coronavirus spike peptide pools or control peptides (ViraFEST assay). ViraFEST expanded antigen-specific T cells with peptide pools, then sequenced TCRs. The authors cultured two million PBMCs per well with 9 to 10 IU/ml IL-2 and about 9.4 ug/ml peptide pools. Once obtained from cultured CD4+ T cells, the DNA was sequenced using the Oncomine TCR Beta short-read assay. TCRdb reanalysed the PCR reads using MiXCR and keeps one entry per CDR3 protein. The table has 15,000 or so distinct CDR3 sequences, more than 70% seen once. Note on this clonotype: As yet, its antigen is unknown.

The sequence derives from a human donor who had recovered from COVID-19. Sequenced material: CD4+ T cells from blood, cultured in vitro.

The CDR3, as DNA: TGTGCCATCAGTGAGTTGAGATCTGCGGGGTACCAAGAGACCCAGTACTTC. Protein sequence: CAISELRSAGYQETQYF. The chain recombines TRBV10-3 with TRBJ2-5; possibly TRBD2 for D (6 bases). Germline CDR1 reads ENHRY; CDR2 reads SYGVKD. The CDR3 has 17 residues. With 1 base removed from V and 0 bases from J, the gap between germline ends came to 15 bases.